The rows below give T cell receptor beta chains drawn from one sample of a study of cytomegalovirus exposure and HLA in healthy donors. Profiled with immunoSEQ multiplex PCR; TCRdb holds only in-frame clones, not every one. The repertoire holds 150,000 or so clones, with approximately 84% as singletons. The material sequenced was PBMCs. These receptors came from a young man in good health and CMV-seronegative. Each CDR3 is given with its conserved first and last residue. A D gene is named only where the DNA matches it firmly. The size field is filled for only some rows; it gives once, few, many or a size class.

v_call: TRBV5-1
d_call: -
j_call: TRBJ2-7
clone_size: -
cdr3_nt: TGCGCCAGCAGCCGGGTGGCAGAAGCCTACTACGAGCAGTACTTC
cdr3_aa: CASSRVAEAYYEQYF

v_call: TRBV2
d_call: -
j_call: TRBJ2-1
clone_size: few
cdr3_nt: TGTGCCAGCAGGGCAGATTACAATGAGCAGTTCTTC
cdr3_aa: CASRADYNEQFF

v_call: TRBV5-1
d_call: -
j_call: TRBJ2-5
clone_size: -
cdr3_nt: TGCGCCAGCAGCTTAGGAGACTACCCCCCAGGGGCCCAGTACTTC
cdr3_aa: CASSLGDYPPGAQYF

v_call: TRBV28
d_call: TRBD2
j_call: TRBJ2-1
clone_size: -
cdr3_nt: TGTGCCAGCATATTCCCGGGGGGCTCCTACAATGAGCAGTTCTTC
cdr3_aa: CASIFPGGSYNEQFF

v_call: TRBV6-5
d_call: -
j_call: TRBJ1-3
clone_size: -
cdr3_nt: TGTGCCAGCAGGCGCCCCTCTGGAAACACCATATATTTT
cdr3_aa: CASRRPSGNTIYF

v_call: TRBV18
d_call: -
j_call: TRBJ2-3
clone_size: -
cdr3_nt: TGTGCCAGCTCACCCCCCGCGACTAGCACAGATACGCAGTATTTT
cdr3_aa: CASSPPATSTDTQYF

v_call: TRBV18
d_call: -
j_call: TRBJ2-7
clone_size: -
cdr3_nt: TGTGCCAGCTCAACTGGGCCGGCGCCCTACGAGCAGTACTTC
cdr3_aa: CASSTGPAPYEQYF

v_call: TRBV9
d_call: TRBD1
j_call: TRBJ1-3
clone_size: -
cdr3_nt: TGTGCCAGCAGCGTAGAGGCGACAGGGTTAAGTGCGACTGGAAACACCATATATTTT
cdr3_aa: CASSVEATGLSATGNTIYF

v_call: TRBV19
d_call: -
j_call: TRBJ2-1
clone_size: -
cdr3_nt: TGTGCCAGCCAAAGCAGGTTGAACAGGGAAGAGCAGTTCTTC
cdr3_aa: CASQSRLNREEQFF

v_call: TRBV5-1
d_call: TRBD1
j_call: TRBJ2-7
clone_size: -
cdr3_nt: TGCGCCAGCAGCCCGGCACAGGGGAGCTACGAGCAGTACTTC
cdr3_aa: CASSPAQGSYEQYF

v_call: TRBV18
d_call: -
j_call: TRBJ1-4
clone_size: -
cdr3_nt: TGTGCCAGCTCACCCGGAGGACTTAATGAAAAACTGTTTTTT
cdr3_aa: CASSPGGLNEKLFF

v_call: TRBV30
d_call: TRBD1
j_call: TRBJ2-7
clone_size: -
cdr3_nt: TGTGCCTGGAAACCCGGGACAGGGAGCTACGAGCAGTACTTC
cdr3_aa: CAWKPGTGSYEQYF

v_call: TRBV15
d_call: -
j_call: TRBJ2-3
clone_size: -
cdr3_nt: TGTGCCACCAGCACCTACGGACAGAGCACAGATACGCAGTATTTT
cdr3_aa: CATSTYGQSTDTQYF

v_call: TRBV27
d_call: -
j_call: TRBJ1-2
clone_size: -
cdr3_nt: TGTGCCAGCAGTATCGGGGGGGGCTATGGCTACACCTTC
cdr3_aa: CASSIGGGYGYTF